Included here is one T cell receptor beta chain sequence, with context. This sample is part of a study of blood T cell repertoires in COVID-19. Study context: In each case, the material was cDNA or gDNA derived from T cells, B-cell-depleted T cells, or PBMCs.

Original methodology: Amplification of reference gene primers provided the estimated nucleated cell counts. Using immunoSEQ multiplex PCR, the repertoire was profiled, and TCRdb retains in-frame clones only, with some absent. The D gene and trimming were derived from the DNA, and the V and J assignments and clone size from that table. This table holds about 370,000 clones, approximately 90% found once. CDR3 length: 12 amino acids. The germline CDR1 and CDR2 sequences are LNHNV and YYDKDF (reference sequence). V shed 6 bases and J shed 15 bases, with 15 bases lying between them. Donors were grouped by their self-reported clinical history.

The clonotype comes from a middle-aged woman who had been exposed to COVID-19. The chain uses TRBV15 and TRBJ1-6, with D uncertain. The sequenced sample consisted of PBMCs or T cells enriched from blood (not recorded which). CDR3 loop: CATRGGAGDLHF. CDR3 coding DNA: TGTGCCACCAGGGGAGGTGCCGGGGACCTCCACTTT. Together with reference TRBV15 and TRBJ1-6, the CDR3 gives the full variable domain: DAMVIQNPRYQVTQFGKPVTLSCSQTLNHNVMYWYQQKSSQAPKLLFHYYDKDFNNEADTPDNFQSRRPNTSFCFLDIRSPGLGDTAMYLCATRGGAGDLHFGNGTRLTVT.